This T cell receptor beta chain was identified in a study of CD8+ T cells in alopecia areata. Study observations and caveats: Higher clonality and more expanded CD8+ clones appeared in lesional than normal scalp. Sequencing of scalp samples also captures resident alphabeta T cells of normal skin. Between patients, shared TCR sequences were less clear than in mice. This was possibly due in part to HLA diversity in the patient population.

Following extraction, RNA underwent reverse transcription to cDNA, which served as the sequencing template. Method: immunoSEQ multiplex PCR; TCRdb's copy keeps in-frame clones and lacks some. The sample yields under 250,000 clones, just over 55% seen once. The authors sorted CD4+ and CD8+ T cells from PBMCs. A note on this clone: The antigen is undetermined.

CDR1 is MNHEY, CDR2 SVGAGI, per germline. V shed 4 bases, J shed 4 bases, and the junction held 4 bases outside the gene matches. This CDR3 has 14 residues. The sequenced material came from CD8+ T cells sorted from blood. The sequence derives from a human donor in good health. The chain carries TRBV6-5 and TRBJ1-5; 7 positions agree with TRBD1. The CDR3 here is CASSFEQGNQPQHF. In nucleotides, the CDR3 is TGTGCCAGCAGTTTCGAACAGGGGAATCAGCCCCAGCATTTT.